The 5 T cell receptor beta chains given below trace back to one sample, sequenced in a study of blood T cell repertoires in COVID-19. Only in-frame clones appear in the TCRdb table, and some are missing; sequencing was by immunoSEQ multiplex PCR. The sample lists 100,000 or so clones, roughly 84% occurring once. The sequenced material came from peripheral blood. These receptors were collected from a human donor in a cohort sampled during active COVID-19.

This chain uses TRBV19 with TRBJ2-2, with 12 bases lining up with TRBD2. V dropped 11 bases and J dropped 8; count of bases not matched to a gene: 9. This CDR3 contains 14 residues. The germline gives CDR1 LNHDA, CDR2 SQIVND (reference sequence). The CDR3 protein is CASGLAGLEGELFF. The CDR3 bases are TGTGCCTCCGGACTAGCGGGGTTGGAAGGGGAGCTGTTTTTT.

The genes are TRBV10-2 and TRBJ2-3; TRBD2 agrees at 9 bases. V was pared by 4 bases and J by 2 bases, with 13 bases of the junction left unmatched. The CDR3 is 18 residues long. Germline V lookup: CDR1 WSHSY, CDR2 SAAADI. The CDR3, as DNA: TGCGCCAGCAGTGTCAGAGGTGGGGAGCGGGGGGCCACAGATACGCAGTATTTT. It yields the protein CASSVRGGERGATDTQYF.

The chain links TRBV5-1 to TRBJ1-4; TRBD1 agrees at 10 bases. This CDR3 is built from 15 residues. Germline CDR1 is SGHRS and CDR2 is YFSETQ. Trimming removed 7 bases from V and 4 bases from J; junction bases left unmatched: 7. Here the CDR3 reads CASGKGQGSNEKLFF. CDR3 DNA: TGCGCCAGCGGAAAGGGACAGGGGAGTAATGAAAAACTGTTTTTT.

The CDR3 nucleotides read TGTGCCAGCAGGCAAGGCGGGACGTCTGGCTACACCTTC. It translates to CASRQGGTSGYTF. J is TRBJ1-2 and V is TRBV7-3; D possibly corresponds to TRBD1 (5 bases). The germline V gene has CDR1 SGHTA and CDR2 FQGTGA. CDR3 size: 13 residues. Trimming took 6 bases from V and 7 from J, leaving 15 bases between them. The entire variable domain, with the rest obtained from reference TRBV7-3 and TRBJ1-2, is as follows: GAGVSQTPSNKVTEKGKYVELRCDPISGHTALYWYRQSLGQGPEFLIYFQGTGAADDSGLPNDRFFAVRPEGSVSTLKIQRTERGDSAVYLCASRQGGTSGYTFGSGTRLTVV.

The chain has TRBV30 and TRBJ2-2, with TRBD2 identical over 10 bases. After removal of 1 base from V and 0 bases from J, the junction contained 8 bases not matched to a gene. The germline V gene encodes CDR1 GTSNPN and CDR2 SVGIG (reference sequence). The CDR3 is 18 residues long. The CDR3 region is CAWSGWTSGNPNTGELFF. DNA of the CDR3: TGTGCCTGGAGTGGGTGGACTAGCGGAAACCCGAACACCGGGGAGCTGTTTTTT.